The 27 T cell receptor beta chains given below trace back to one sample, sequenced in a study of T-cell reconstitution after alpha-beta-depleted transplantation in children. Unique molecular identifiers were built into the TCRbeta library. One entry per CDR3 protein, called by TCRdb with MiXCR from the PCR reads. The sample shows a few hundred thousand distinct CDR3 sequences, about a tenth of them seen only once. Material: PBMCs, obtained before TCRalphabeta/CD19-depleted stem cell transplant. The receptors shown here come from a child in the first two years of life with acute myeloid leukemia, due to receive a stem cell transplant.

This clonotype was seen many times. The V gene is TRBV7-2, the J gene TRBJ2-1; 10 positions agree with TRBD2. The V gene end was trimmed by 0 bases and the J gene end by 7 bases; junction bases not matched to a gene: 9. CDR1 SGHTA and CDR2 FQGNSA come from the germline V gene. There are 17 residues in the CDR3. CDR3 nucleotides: TGTGCCAGCAGCTTAGCTTCTGGACTAGCGGCGGGGAATGAGCAGTTCTTC. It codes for CASSLASGLAAGNEQFF.

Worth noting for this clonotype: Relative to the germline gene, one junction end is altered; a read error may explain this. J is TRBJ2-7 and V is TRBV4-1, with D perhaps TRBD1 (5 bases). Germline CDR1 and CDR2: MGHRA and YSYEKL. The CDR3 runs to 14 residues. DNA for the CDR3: TGCGCCAGCAGCCAGACAGTGGTCTCCTACGGGCAGTACTTC. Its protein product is CASSQTVVSYGQYF.

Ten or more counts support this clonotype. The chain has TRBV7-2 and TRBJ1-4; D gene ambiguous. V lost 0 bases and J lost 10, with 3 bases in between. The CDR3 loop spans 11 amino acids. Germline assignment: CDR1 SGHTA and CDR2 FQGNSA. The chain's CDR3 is CASSLARKLFF. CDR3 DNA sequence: TGTGCCAGCAGCTTAGCCAGAAAACTGTTTTTT.

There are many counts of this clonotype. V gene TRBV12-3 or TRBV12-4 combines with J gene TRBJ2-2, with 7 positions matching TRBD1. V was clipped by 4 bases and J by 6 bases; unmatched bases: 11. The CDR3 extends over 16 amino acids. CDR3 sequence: CASSWTGAKGAGELFF. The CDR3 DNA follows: TGTGCCAGCAGTTGGACAGGTGCCAAAGGGGCCGGGGAGCTGTTTTTT.

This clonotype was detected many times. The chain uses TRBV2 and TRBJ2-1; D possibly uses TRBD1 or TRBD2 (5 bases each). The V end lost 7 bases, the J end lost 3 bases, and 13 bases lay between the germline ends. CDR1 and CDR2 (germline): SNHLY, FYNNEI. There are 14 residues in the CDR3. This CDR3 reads CASKGETFYNEQFF. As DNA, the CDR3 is TGTGCCAGCAAAGGGGAGACTTTCTACAATGAGCAGTTCTTC.

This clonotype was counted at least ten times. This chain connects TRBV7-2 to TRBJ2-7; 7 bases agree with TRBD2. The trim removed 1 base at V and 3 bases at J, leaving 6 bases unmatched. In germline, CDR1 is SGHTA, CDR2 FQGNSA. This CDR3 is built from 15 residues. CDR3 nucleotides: TGTGCCAGCAGCTTAGGGACTAGGAGTTTCTACGAGCAGTACTTC. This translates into CASSLGTRSFYEQYF. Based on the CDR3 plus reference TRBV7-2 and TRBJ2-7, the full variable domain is GAGVSQSPSNKVTEKGKDVELRCDPISGHTALYWYRQSLGQGLEFLIYFQGNSAPDKSGLPSDRFSAERTGGSVSTLTIQRTQQEDSAVYLCASSLGTRSFYEQYFGPGTRLTVT.

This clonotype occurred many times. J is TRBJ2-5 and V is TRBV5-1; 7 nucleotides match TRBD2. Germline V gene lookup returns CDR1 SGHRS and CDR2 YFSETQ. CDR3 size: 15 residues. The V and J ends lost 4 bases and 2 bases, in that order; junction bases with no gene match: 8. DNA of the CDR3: TGCGCCAGCAGCCCTTTAGCGGGCACACAAGAGACCCAGTACTTC. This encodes CASSPLAGTQETQYF.

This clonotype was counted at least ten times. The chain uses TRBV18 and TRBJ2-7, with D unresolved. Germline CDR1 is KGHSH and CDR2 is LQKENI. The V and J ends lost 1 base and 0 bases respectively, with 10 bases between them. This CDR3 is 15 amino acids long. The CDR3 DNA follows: TGTGCCAGCTCACCACTCAGCGCCTTCTCCTACGAGCAGTACTTC. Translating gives CASSPLSAFSYEQYF. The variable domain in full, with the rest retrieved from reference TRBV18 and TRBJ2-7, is NAGVMQNPRHLVRRRGQEARLRCSPMKGHSHVYWYRQLPEEGLKFMVYLQKENIIDESGMPKERFSAEFPKEGPSILRIQQVVRGDSAAYFCASSPLSAFSYEQYFGPGTRLTVT.

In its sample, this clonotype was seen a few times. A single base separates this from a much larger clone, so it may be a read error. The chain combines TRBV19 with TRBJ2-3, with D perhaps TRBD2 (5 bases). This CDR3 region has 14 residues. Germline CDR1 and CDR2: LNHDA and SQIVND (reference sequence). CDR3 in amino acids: CTSSRGSRTDTQYF. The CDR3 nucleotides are TGTACCAGTAGTAGAGGGTCCCGAACAGATACGCAGTATTTT.

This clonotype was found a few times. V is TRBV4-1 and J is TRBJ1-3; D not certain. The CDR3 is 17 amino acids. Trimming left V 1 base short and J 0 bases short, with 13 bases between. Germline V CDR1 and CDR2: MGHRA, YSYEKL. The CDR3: CASSQAPMGNSGNTIYF. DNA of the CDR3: TGCGCCAGCAGCCAAGCCCCTATGGGGAACTCTGGAAACACCATATATTTT.

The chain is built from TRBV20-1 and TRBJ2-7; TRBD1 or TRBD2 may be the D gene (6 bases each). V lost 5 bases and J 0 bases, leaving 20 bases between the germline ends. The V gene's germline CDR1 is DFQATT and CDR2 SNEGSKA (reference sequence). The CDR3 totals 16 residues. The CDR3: CSAPRGGGLSSYEQYF. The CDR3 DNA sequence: TGCAGTGCTCCCCGAGGAGGGGGACTCAGCTCCTACGAGCAGTACTTC.

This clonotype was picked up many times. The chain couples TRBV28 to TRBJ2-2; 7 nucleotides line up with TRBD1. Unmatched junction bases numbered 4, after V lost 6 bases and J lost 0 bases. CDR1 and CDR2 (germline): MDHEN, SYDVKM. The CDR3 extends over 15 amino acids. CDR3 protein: CASRFQGANTGELFF. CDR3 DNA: TGTGCCAGCAGATTTCAGGGGGCGAACACCGGGGAGCTGTTTTTT.

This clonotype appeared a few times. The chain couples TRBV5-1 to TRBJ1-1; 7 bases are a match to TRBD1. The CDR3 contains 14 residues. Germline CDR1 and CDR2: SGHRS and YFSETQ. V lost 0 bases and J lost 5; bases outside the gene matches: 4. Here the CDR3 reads CASSLEGARTEAFF. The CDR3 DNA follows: TGCGCCAGCAGCTTGGAGGGGGCGCGAACTGAAGCTTTCTTT.

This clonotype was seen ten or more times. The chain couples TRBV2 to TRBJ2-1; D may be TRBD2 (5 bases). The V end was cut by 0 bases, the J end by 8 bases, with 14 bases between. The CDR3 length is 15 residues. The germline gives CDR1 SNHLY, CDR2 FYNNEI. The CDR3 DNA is TGTGCCAGCAGTGAAGCTGGTACTAGTCCGTATGAGCAGTTCTTC. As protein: CASSEAGTSPYEQFF.

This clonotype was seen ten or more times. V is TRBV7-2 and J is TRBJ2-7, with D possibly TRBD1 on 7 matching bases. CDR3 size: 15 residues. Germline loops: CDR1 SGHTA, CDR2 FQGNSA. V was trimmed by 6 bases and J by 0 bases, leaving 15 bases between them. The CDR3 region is CASRRDSTSSYEQYF. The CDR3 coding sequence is TGTGCCAGCAGGCGGGACAGCACTTCCTCCTACGAGCAGTACTTC.

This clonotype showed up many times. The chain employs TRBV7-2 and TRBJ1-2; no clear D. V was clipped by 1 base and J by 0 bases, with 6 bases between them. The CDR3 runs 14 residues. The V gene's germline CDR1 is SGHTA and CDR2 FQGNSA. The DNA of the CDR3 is TGTGCCAGCAGCTTAGGAGGTCCTAACTATGGCTACACCTTC. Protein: CASSLGGPNYGYTF.

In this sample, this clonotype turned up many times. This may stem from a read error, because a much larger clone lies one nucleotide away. The CDR3 nucleotides read TGTGCCAGCCCCCTCCGGGACACGAGCTCCTACGAGCAGTACTTC. Translation gives CASPLRDTSSYEQYF. This sequence joins TRBV6-2 or TRBV6-3 and TRBJ2-7; tentative D call: TRBD1 (6 bases). Trimming took off 8 bases at V and 0 bases at J, with 17 bases between the two ends. This CDR3 is built from 15 residues. Germline CDR1 MNHEY, CDR2 SVGEGT.

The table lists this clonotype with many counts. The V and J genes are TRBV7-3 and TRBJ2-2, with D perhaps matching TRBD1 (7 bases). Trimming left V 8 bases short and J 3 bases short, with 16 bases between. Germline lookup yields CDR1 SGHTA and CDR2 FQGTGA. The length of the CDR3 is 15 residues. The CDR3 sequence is CASGSGGRYTGELFF. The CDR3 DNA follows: TGTGCCAGCGGGTCAGGGGGGCGTTACACCGGGGAGCTGTTTTTT.

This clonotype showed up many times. The CDR3 region has the DNA TGCGCCAGCAGCTTGTGGCTAGCGGGGGAGAATGAGCAGTTCTTC. Translating gives CASSLWLAGENEQFF. The chain combines TRBV5-1 with TRBJ2-1; TRBD2 matches at 10 bases. Germline CDR1 is SGHRS and CDR2 is YFSETQ. The J segment lost 7 bases and the V segment lost 1 base, leaving 5 bases of the junction unmatched. The CDR3 has 15 residues. The variable domain in full, completed from reference TRBV5-1 and TRBJ2-1, reads KAGVTQTPRYLIKTRGQQVTLSCSPISGHRSVSWYQQTPGQGLQFLFEYFSETQRNKGNFPGRFSGRQFSNSRSEMNVSTLELGDSALYLCASSLWLAGENEQFFGPGTRLTVL.

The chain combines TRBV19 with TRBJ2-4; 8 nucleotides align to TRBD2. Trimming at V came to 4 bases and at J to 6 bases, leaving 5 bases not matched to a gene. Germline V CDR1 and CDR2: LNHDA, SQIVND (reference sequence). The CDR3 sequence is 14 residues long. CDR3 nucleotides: TGTGCCAGTAGTAAAGCGGGAGAGGGAAACATTCAGTACTTC. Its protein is CASSKAGEGNIQYF.

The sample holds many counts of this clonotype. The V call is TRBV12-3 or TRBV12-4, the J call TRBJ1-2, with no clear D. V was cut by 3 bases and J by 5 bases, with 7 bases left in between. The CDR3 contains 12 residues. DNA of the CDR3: TGTGCCAGCAGTTTTCTGGATTATGGCTACACCTTC. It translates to CASSFLDYGYTF.

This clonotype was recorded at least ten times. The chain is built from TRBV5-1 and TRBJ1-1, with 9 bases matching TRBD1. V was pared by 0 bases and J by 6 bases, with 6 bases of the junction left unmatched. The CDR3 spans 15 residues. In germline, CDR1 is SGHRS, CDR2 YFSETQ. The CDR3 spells CASSLVTGGPAEAFF. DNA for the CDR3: TGCGCCAGCAGCTTGGTGACAGGGGGTCCCGCTGAAGCTTTCTTT.

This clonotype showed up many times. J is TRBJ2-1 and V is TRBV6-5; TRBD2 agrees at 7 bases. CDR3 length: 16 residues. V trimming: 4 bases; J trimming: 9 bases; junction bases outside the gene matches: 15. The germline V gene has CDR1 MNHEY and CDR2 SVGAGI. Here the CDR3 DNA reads TGTGCCAGCAGTTCAACCTGGACTAGTATGAAGAGTGAGCAGTTCTTC. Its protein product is CASSSTWTSMKSEQFF.

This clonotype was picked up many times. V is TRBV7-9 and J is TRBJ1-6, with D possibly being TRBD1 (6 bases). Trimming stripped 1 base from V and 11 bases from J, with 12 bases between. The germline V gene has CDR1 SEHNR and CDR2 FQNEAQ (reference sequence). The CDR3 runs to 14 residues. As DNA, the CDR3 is TGTGCCAGCAGCTTAGATCGGGGGCGGGCACCCCTCCACTTT. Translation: CASSLDRGRAPLHF.

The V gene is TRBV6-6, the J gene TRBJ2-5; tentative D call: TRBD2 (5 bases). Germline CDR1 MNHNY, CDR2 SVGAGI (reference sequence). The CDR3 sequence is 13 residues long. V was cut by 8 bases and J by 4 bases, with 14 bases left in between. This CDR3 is CASVDGGRETQYF. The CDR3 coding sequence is TGTGCCAGCGTTGACGGCGGGCGAGAGACCCAGTACTTC.

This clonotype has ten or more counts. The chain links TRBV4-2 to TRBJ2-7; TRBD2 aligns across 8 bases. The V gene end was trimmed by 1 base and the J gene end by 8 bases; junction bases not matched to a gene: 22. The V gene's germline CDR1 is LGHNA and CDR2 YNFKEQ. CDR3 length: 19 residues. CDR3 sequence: CASSQGLRGEAGARGKQYF. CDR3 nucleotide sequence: TGTGCCAGCAGCCAAGGACTAAGGGGAGAAGCGGGGGCCAGGGGAAAGCAGTACTTC.

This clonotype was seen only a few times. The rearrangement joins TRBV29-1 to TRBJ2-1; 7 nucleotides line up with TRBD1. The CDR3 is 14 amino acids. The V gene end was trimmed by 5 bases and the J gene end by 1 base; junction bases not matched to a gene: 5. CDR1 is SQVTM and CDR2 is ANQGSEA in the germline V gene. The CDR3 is CSVTGTESYNEQFF. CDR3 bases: TGCAGCGTTACCGGGACAGAATCCTACAATGAGCAGTTCTTC.